These 19 T cell receptor beta chains came from one sample sequenced in a study of T cell repertoires in cytomegalovirus infection. MiXCR, run by TCRdb on the reads, gives a single entry per CDR3 protein. In the table there are 250,000 to 300,000 distinct CDR3 sequences, roughly a fifth of which are singletons. Their specific antigens are unknown. The sample here was cultured PBMCs, taken from culture after CMV antigen stimulation. All receptors come from a human donor in good health (CMV status not recorded). Some clones in this sample may be carry-over from other donors' samples.

The chain employs TRBV19 and TRBJ2-1; 7 bases are shared with TRBD2. From germline, CDR1 is LNHDA and CDR2 SQIVND (reference sequence). CDR3 length equals 15 residues. The junction had 12 bases not matched to a gene; V was cut back by 3 bases and J by 10 bases. CDR3 residues: CASSIWSGADEEQFF. CDR3 DNA: TGTGCCAGTAGTATCTGGAGCGGGGCCGACGAGGAGCAGTTCTTC.

This clonotype was counted a few times. The chain is built from TRBV18 and TRBJ1-6; D gene uncertain. The germline CDR1 and CDR2 sequences are KGHSH and LQKENI. This CDR3 region has 15 residues. The ends were cut back, 2 bases at V and 8 bases at J, with 13 bases in the middle. The CDR3 sequence: CASSPTDGNYSPLHF. CDR3 bases: TGTGCCAGCTCACCAACCGACGGCAATTATTCACCCCTCCACTTT. Using reference TRBV18 and TRBJ1-6 for the parts outside the CDR3, the full variable domain is NAGVMQNPRHLVRRRGQEARLRCSPMKGHSHVYWYRQLPEEGLKFMVYLQKENIIDESGMPKERFSAEFPKEGPSILRIQQVVRGDSAAYFCASSPTDGNYSPLHFGNGTRLTVT.

The chain recombines TRBV20-1 with TRBJ2-1; D might be TRBD2 (6 bases). The germline V and J ends were trimmed by 0 bases and 8 bases, with 17 bases remaining between them. The CDR3 runs 15 residues. CDR1 is DFQATT and CDR2 is SNEGSKA in the germline V gene (reference sequence). CDR3 loop: CSARDPLTGGDEQFF. The CDR3 DNA reads as TGCAGTGCTAGAGATCCCCTGACTGGAGGGGATGAGCAGTTCTTC.

A few counts support this clonotype. This sequence joins TRBV15 and TRBJ1-4, with 7 bases lining up with TRBD1. This CDR3 region has 18 residues. Per the germline V gene, CDR1 is LNHNV and CDR2 is YYDKDF (reference sequence). V shed 5 bases and J 6 bases; nucleotides not matched to a gene: 18. The CDR3 DNA reads as TGTGCCACCAGCGGAACATTAACAGGGGATTACGCCCATGAAAAACTGTTTTTT. Encoded protein: CATSGTLTGDYAHEKLFF.

This clonotype was detected only a few times. The chain combines TRBV12-3 or TRBV12-4 with TRBJ2-7; 12 bases match TRBD2. Germline trimming cut 4 bases from V and 1 base from J; bases unmatched to any gene: 2. The CDR3 spans 15 residues. The CDR3 region has the DNA TGTGCCAGCAGTTCCGGACTAGCGGGATCCTACGAGCAGTACTTC. It specifies CASSSGLAGSYEQYF.

The chain links TRBV19 to TRBJ1-4; 7 bases agree with TRBD1. V shed 8 bases and J 7 bases; nucleotides not matched to a gene: 7. Germline CDR1 is LNHDA and CDR2 is SQIVND (reference sequence). The CDR3 has 13 amino acids. The CDR3 nucleotides read TGTGCCAGTCGGGTACAGGGGCTTGAAAAACTGTTTTTT. As protein: CASRVQGLEKLFF.

This clonotype turned up a few times. The chain links TRBV6-2 or TRBV6-3 to TRBJ2-7; weak D call: TRBD2 (5 bases). CDR3 size: 13 residues. Trimming removed 2 bases at V and 2 bases at J, with 7 bases between. The germline V gene encodes CDR1 MNHEY and CDR2 SVGEGT. CDR3 loop: CASSYGRAYEQYV. The CDR3, as DNA: TGTGCCAGCAGTTACGGGCGGGCCTACGAGCAGTACGTC.

The chain recombines TRBV30 with TRBJ2-7; D gene uncertain. The germline CDR1 and CDR2 sequences are GTSNPN and SVGIG (reference sequence). V was clipped by 0 bases and J by 0 bases, with 9 bases between them. The CDR3 is 14 amino acids. This chain's CDR3 is CAWSVSGDSYEQYF. DNA for the CDR3: TGTGCCTGGAGTGTGTCCGGCGACTCCTACGAGCAGTACTTC.

Ten or more counts support this clonotype. The CDR3 sequence: CASSLSQGPVLRGYTF. The CDR3 nucleotides read TGTGCCAGCAGCTTAAGTCAGGGGCCCGTTCTTCGTGGCTACACCTTC. This chain uses TRBV7-2 with TRBJ1-2, with D tentatively TRBD1 (6 bases). The CDR3 sequence is 16 residues long. Germline CDR1 SGHTA, CDR2 FQGNSA. V shed 2 bases and J shed 7 bases, with 20 bases lying between them.

CDR3 protein: CAISDTRQGTTGELFF. DNA for the CDR3: TGTGCCATCAGTGACACGAGGCAAGGGACGACCGGGGAGCTGTTTTTT. This chain joins TRBV10-3 and TRBJ2-2, with D perhaps matching TRBD1 or TRBD2 (5 bases each). The germline V and J ends were trimmed by 3 bases and 5 bases, with 16 bases remaining between them. This CDR3 comprises 16 residues. In germline, CDR1 is ENHRY, CDR2 SYGVKD.

This clonotype was picked up a small number of times. The chain couples TRBV20-1 to TRBJ1-2, with D possibly TRBD1 on 5 matching bases. This CDR3 is 15 amino acids long. V was shortened by 3 bases and J by 5 bases, with 19 bases between the two germline ends. Germline CDR1 is DFQATT and CDR2 is SNEGSKA (reference sequence). The CDR3 DNA reads as TGCAGTGCTAGCACGACTACGGGACGGTTGTATGGCTACACCTTC. Its translation is CSASTTTGRLYGYTF.

DNA of the CDR3: TGCAGTGCTAGAGAAGGAAGACACAACACCGGGGAGCTGTTTTTT. Its translation: CSAREGRHNTGELFF. V and J are TRBV20-1 and TRBJ2-2; D not certain. This CDR3 spans 15 amino acids. Per the germline V gene, CDR1 is DFQATT and CDR2 is SNEGSKA (reference sequence). The V end was cut by 0 bases, the J end by 2 bases, with 10 bases between.

This clonotype came up many times. The rearrangement links TRBV12-3 or TRBV12-4 to TRBJ2-1; no clear D gene. Trimming took 3 bases from V and 1 from J, leaving 7 bases between them. The CDR3 length is 14 residues. As DNA, the CDR3 is TGTGCCAGCAGTTTGATGGGATCCTACAATGAGCAGTTCTTC. This codes for CASSLMGSYNEQFF.

The sample holds many counts of this clonotype. This sequence joins TRBV7-2 and TRBJ1-4, with 7 nucleotides matching TRBD1. Germline V CDR1 and CDR2: SGHTA, FQGNSA. This CDR3 has 14 residues. V lost 5 bases, J lost 7 bases, and 7 bases stayed unmatched. Here the CDR3 reads CASSKTGRGEKLFF. As DNA, the CDR3 is TGTGCCAGCAGCAAGACAGGGCGGGGTGAAAAACTGTTTTTT.

In DNA, the CDR3 is TGCGCCAGCAGCGTCAGGGTGGAAACCCTGAATGAGCAGTTCTTC. It codes for CASSVRVETLNEQFF. The chain carries TRBV5-1 and TRBJ2-1; D may be TRBD1 (5 bases). The germline V and J ends were trimmed by 4 bases and 7 bases, with 18 bases remaining between them. This CDR3 spans 15 amino acids. The germline gives CDR1 SGHRS, CDR2 YFSETQ.

This chain uses TRBV20-1 with TRBJ2-1; unclear D gene. CDR3 length equals 13 residues. The germline V gene has CDR1 DFQATT and CDR2 SNEGSKA (reference sequence). The V end was cut by 4 bases, the J end by 5 bases, with 12 bases between. The CDR3 nucleotides are TGCAGTGCTACGAGGTCTGAAAACAATGAGCAGTTCTTC. Residues: CSATRSENNEQFF.

V and J are TRBV6-5 and TRBJ1-1; D call uncertain. V gave up 2 bases and J gave up 3 bases, with 10 bases separating them. This CDR3 region has 14 residues. Per the germline V gene, CDR1 is MNHEY and CDR2 is SVGAGI. CDR3 bases: TGTGCCAGCAGTTACCCTGGACGGGACACTGAAGCTTTCTTT. This encodes CASSYPGRDTEAFF.

This clonotype has a count of ten or more. The chain is built from TRBV11-2 and TRBJ2-1, with D possibly TRBD2 on 5 matching bases. CDR1 and CDR2 (germline): SGHAT, FQNNGV. The CDR3 runs to 14 residues. The V end lost 6 bases, the J end lost 7 bases, and 16 bases lay between the germline ends. The CDR3, as DNA: TGTGCCAGCAGTCCACCCCCAACTAGTAATGAGCAGTTCTTC. This encodes CASSPPPTSNEQFF.

This clonotype was found a few times. The J gene is TRBJ2-1, the V gene TRBV15, with a tentative D call TRBD2 (6 bases). This CDR3 spans 16 amino acids. Trimming stripped 5 bases from V and 7 bases from J, with 21 bases between. The germline V gene has CDR1 LNHNV and CDR2 YYDKDF (reference sequence). DNA for the CDR3: TGTGCCACCAGCGAACCCTACGGGAGCCCGGAAAATGAGCAGTTCTTC. Its translation: CATSEPYGSPENEQFF.